These 9 T cell receptor beta chains were sequenced from one sample in a study of CD8 T cells in Susac syndrome. Random hexamers were used to reverse transcribe the RNA input (roughly 0.5 to 1 ug). One entry per CDR3 protein results from TCRdb running MiXCR on the immunoSEQ multiplex PCR reads. The table has around 270,000 distinct CDR3 sequences, approximately 91% seen once. The sequencing sample was made of CD8+ T cells from PBMCs. The receptors shown here come from a human donor with multiple sclerosis.

This chain connects TRBV21-1 to TRBJ2-3; no check of the table's D call, TRBD2, against the DNA was made. TRBV21-1 is classified as a pseudogene. The CDR3 is made up of 18 amino acids. The DNA of the CDR3 is TGTGCCACCTCGATAGGACTGCCCAACAAACCCCGCACAGATACGCAGTATTTT. Translating it yields CATSIGLPNKPRTDTQYF.

V gene TRBV10-2 combines with J gene TRBJ1-6; D is perhaps TRBD1 (5 bases). Trimming took off 4 bases at V and 10 bases at J, with 17 bases between the two ends. The germline V gene has CDR1 WSHSY and CDR2 SAAADI. The length of the CDR3 is 15 residues. The CDR3 DNA follows: TGCGCCAGCAGTGGAGCAGGCCGGGGGGACTCACCCCTCCACTTT. This codes for CASSGAGRGDSPLHF.

The chain links TRBV27 to TRBJ1-2; no reliable D call. V was pared by 6 bases and J by 7 bases, with 27 bases between. The CDR3 covers 17 residues. CDR1 MNHEY and CDR2 SMNVEV come from the germline V gene (reference sequence). CDR3 sequence (DNA): TGTGCCAGCAGGGCGGGAAGCTACGGTAGTGTAACGGCTGGCTACACCTTC. Its translation: CASRAGSYGSVTAGYTF.

This clonotype was observed a single time. The genes are TRBV20-1 and TRBJ2-2, with TRBD2 matching over 7 bases. V lost 0 bases, J lost 4 bases, and 11 bases stayed unmatched. Germline CDR1 and CDR2: DFQATT and SNEGSKA (reference sequence). The length of the CDR3 is 17 residues. This CDR3 reads CSARDFGTTRSTGELFF. The CDR3 nucleotides read TGCAGTGCTAGAGATTTCGGGACTACCCGATCCACCGGGGAGCTGTTTTTT.

The V call is TRBV20-1, the J call TRBJ2-3; no definite D call. Germline values: CDR1 DFQATT, CDR2 SNEGSKA (reference sequence). This CDR3 region has 13 residues. V was clipped by 1 base and J by 7 bases, with 12 bases between them. CDR3 sequence reads: CSARAPDLNTQYF. As DNA, the CDR3 is TGCAGTGCTAGAGCGCCGGACCTTAATACGCAGTATTTT.

The genes are TRBV12-3 or TRBV12-4 and TRBJ2-1; weak D call: TRBD2 (7 bases). V shed 0 bases and J shed 7 bases, with 16 bases lying between them. CDR3 length: 16 amino acids. The CDR3 sequence: CASSLAMGGRSNEQFF. As DNA, the CDR3 is TGTGCCAGCAGTTTAGCGATGGGGGGGCGCTCAAATGAGCAGTTCTTC.

The rearrangement joins TRBV6-2 or TRBV6-3 to TRBJ2-1; TRBD2 matches 7 bases. Germline CDR1 is MNHEY and CDR2 is SVGEGT. The CDR3 consists of 14 residues. The V gene end was trimmed by 2 bases and the J gene end by 8 bases; junction bases not matched to a gene: 6. Here the CDR3 reads CASSYAGAGDEQFF. The CDR3 DNA is TGTGCCAGCAGTTACGCGGGAGCTGGTGATGAGCAGTTCTTC.

The chain links TRBV6-5 to TRBJ2-5; 10 bases agree with TRBD2. Germline values: CDR1 MNHEY, CDR2 SVGAGI. This CDR3 region has 16 residues. Unmatched junction bases numbered 8, after V lost 3 bases and J lost 4 bases. This CDR3 is CASSYRLAGEGETQYF. The CDR3, as DNA: TGTGCCAGCAGTTATCGGCTAGCGGGAGAGGGAGAGACCCAGTACTTC.

This clonotype was picked up one time. The chain uses TRBV20-1 and TRBJ2-7, with 9 bases identical to TRBD2. The V segment lost 3 bases and the J segment 3 bases; nucleotides outside the gene matches: 9. The CDR3 covers 15 residues. CDR1 and CDR2 (germline): DFQATT, SNEGSKA (reference sequence). The CDR3 spells CSASTEEREDYEQYF. The CDR3 DNA sequence: TGCAGTGCTAGTACCGAGGAGCGGGAGGACTACGAGCAGTACTTC.